The entry below describes one T cell receptor (beta chain). Its recognized antigen is unknown. No base quality information exists; no much larger clone differs at one position. This sample was included in a study of shared clonotypes between healthy human individuals (dated by TCRdb to between 2020 and 2021). Notes on the research overall: Three men and two women, aged 18 to 49 years, made up the cohort. For each donor, CD4 naive and CD4 memory were each run on three plates, CD8 naive on two plates, and CD8 memory on one plate. Blood TCR repertoires of a handful of healthy adults were deeply sequenced to estimate repertoire size and the extent of clonotype sharing between individuals. Libraries were prepared and TCR repertoires were sequenced by different laboratories using diverse techniques, in order to increase sequencing depth and limit assay-specific biases. Per donor, leukapheresis produced somewhere between about 0.94 and 8.9 billion PBMCs. What the work shows at the level of the full study, not this receptor alone: Compared with non-shared clonotypes, the clonotypes found in all four sorted-subset donors had higher generation probabilities. Pairwise subsampling indicated that sequencing depth was expected to affect the degree of clonotype sharing among donors. Sampling was limited to blood, and TCR repertoires in tissue likely differ from TCR repertoires in blood. Because the study included only a small number of donors, the genetic and exposure-history diversity represented was limited. About 5% of naive CD4, around 4% of naive CD8, approximately 2% of memory CD4, and less than 0.45% of memory CD8 clonotypes were shared across several donors. Estimated clonotype richness was generally larger for naive than for memory subsets. Rarefaction of sorted-subset datasets indicated incomplete sequencing despite the large sequencing depth.

TCR CDR3 regions were amplified from genomic DNA by multiplex PCR using the deep immunoSEQ assay. For each cell subset, the extracted genomic DNA was distributed evenly across all wells of several immunoSEQ 96-well plates, and each plate served as one replicate. Each replicate PCR for sorted subsets received roughly 0.2 ug genomic DNA, equal to tens of thousands of T cell genomes. Purified libraries were measured with a Qubit 3.0 fluorometer, size-checked on a Bioanalyzer 2100, and measured again with the KAPA Library Quantification kit. Every immunoSEQ 96-well plate was sequenced on a dedicated single-read 150-cycle Illumina NextSeq 550 flow cell. Under the source paper's analysis protocol: Because only junctional sequences without quality scores were contained in the immunoSEQ output, filtering matching that applied to full-length reads could not be performed. To assign V/J genes and CDR3, sequences were annotated using PyIR, a Python wrapper for IgBLAST v1.9, with IMGT germline references. Reads with weak V/J assignments (E-value above 1e-6), missing CDR3, stop codons, out-of-frame junctions, or ambiguous translated residues were removed. V3J clonotypes were defined by identical inferred V gene, J gene, and CDR3 amino acid sequence. To compute the percentage overlap between repertoires, the number of shared unique clonotypes was divided by the size of the smaller repertoire. RTK rarefaction, the Chao1 estimator, and Recon v2.1 estimates of unobserved clonotypes were used to assess repertoire richness. Generation probabilities for all TCRbeta clonotypes obtained by the gDNA method from four donors were computed using OLGA. Entries here come from immuneACCESS through TCRdb and include only in-frame sequences with V and J called. Some clones fail to appear in such tables; in the studies checked, an unresolved V gene covers under half of the shortfall, and the cause of the remainder is unknown. That table furnishes V, J and clone size, whereas the DNA furnished D and trimming. Within this sample are a few million clones, with around 95% of them counted one time only. The ten largest clones add up to 1.5% to 2% of the sample.

The junction carries 17 bases between V and J, which are trimmed by 5 bases and 14 bases respectively. There are 12 amino acids in the CDR3, from cysteine to phenylalanine inclusive. The sequence is cut down to CDR3 DNA, 36 bases in frame from base 1. CDR1 and CDR2 are read off the germline V gene as SGHVS and FQNEAQ. CD8 naive samples were obtained by positive selection for CCR7 among CD45RO-negative cells, yielding a CD45RA+CCR7+ population from which TemRA cells were excluded. Healthy HIV-negative adults with no recently reported acute infections or vaccinations were included as donors. Every donor was a Caucasian adult residing in Nashville, Tennessee, USA. After blood collection by leukapheresis, PBMCs were isolated using Ficoll-Histopaque density gradient centrifugation and then cryopreserved in the vapor phase of liquid nitrogen. Purity and quantity of every magnetically sorted T cell population were checked by analytical flow cytometry. From each sorted fraction, genomic DNA was isolated and quantified by UV absorbance on a Nanodrop 2000c.

The chain was built from TRBV7-8 and TRBJ2-3; the D assignment is uncertain and may be TRBD1 or TRBD2, with 6 bases supporting each. This receptor was taken from a man aged 18 to 29 in good health. Some clones in this sample may be carry-over from other donors' samples. Sequencing input: naive CD8+ T cells from PBMCs. The cell subset or site label, as the study defines it: CD45RA+CCR7+. The CDR3 region has the sequence CASSKEGGLPYF. The nucleotides are TGTGCCAGCAGCAAGGAGGGGGGACTCCCGTATTTT.